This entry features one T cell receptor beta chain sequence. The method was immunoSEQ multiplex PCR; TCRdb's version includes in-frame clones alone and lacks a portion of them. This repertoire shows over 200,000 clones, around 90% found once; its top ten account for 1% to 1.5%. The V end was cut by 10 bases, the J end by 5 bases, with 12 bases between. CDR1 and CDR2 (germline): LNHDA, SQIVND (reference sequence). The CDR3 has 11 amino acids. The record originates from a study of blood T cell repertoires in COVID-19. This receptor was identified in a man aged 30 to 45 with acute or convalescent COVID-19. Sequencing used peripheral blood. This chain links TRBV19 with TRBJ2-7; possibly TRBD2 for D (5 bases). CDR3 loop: CATAGMNEQYF. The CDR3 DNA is TGTGCCACCGCGGGTATGAACGAGCAGTACTTC. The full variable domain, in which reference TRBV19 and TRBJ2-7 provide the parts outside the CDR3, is DGGITQSPKYLFRKEGQNVTLSCEQNLNHDAMYWYRQDPGQGLRLIYYSQIVNDFQKGDIAEGYSVSREKKESFPLTVTSAQKNPTAFYLCATAGMNEQYFGPGTRLTVT.